Listed here is a single TCR beta chain. The data are from a study of T cells in Graves' hyperthyroidism and ophthalmopathy. Turning to the study itself: Peripheral blood was drawn at first diagnosis, prior to all treatment.

With duration under 3 months, ophthalmopathy was active: Clinical Activity Score at least 3, NOSPECS at least 4. Uncontrolled infection, other autoimmune disease, pregnancy and lactation each barred patients from inclusion. Germline lookup yields CDR1 MNHNS and CDR2 SASEGT. V was pared by 10 bases and J by 1 base, with 2 bases of the junction left unmatched. The CDR3 covers 13 residues. What was amplified from RNA transcripts were TCR beta CDR3 regions. HTBI primers were used for first-round RT-PCR of the TCR CDR3. TCRdb re-derived calls from the multiplex PCR reads in MiXCR, one entry per CDR3 protein. The table shows around 500,000 distinct CDR3 sequences, with 20% to 25% occurring only once.

This chain uses TRBV6-1 with TRBJ1-1; 11 bases are shared with TRBD1. The sample taken for sequencing was blood. The source is an older woman with Graves' ophthalmopathy. The CDR3 is CATGTGGNTEAFF. CDR3 nucleotide sequence: TGTGCCACTGGGACAGGGGGGAACACTGAAGCTTTCTTT.